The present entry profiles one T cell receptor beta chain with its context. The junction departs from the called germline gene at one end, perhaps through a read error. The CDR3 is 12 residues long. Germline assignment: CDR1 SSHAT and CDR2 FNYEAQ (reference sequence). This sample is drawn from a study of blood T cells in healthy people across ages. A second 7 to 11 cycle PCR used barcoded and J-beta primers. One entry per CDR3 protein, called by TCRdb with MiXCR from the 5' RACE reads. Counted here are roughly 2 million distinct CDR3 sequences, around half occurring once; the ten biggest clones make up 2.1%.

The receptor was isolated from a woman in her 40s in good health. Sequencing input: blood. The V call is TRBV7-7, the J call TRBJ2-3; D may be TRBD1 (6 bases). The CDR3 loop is CASSGQGDTQYF. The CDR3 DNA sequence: TGTGCTAGCAGCGGCCAGGGGGATACGCAGTATTTT.